The following is a T cell receptor (beta chain) sequence with its context. Antigen specificity is unknown. The entry originates in a study of graft-versus-host responses after intestinal transplantation. The CDR3 totals 17 residues. Per the germline V gene, CDR1 is SGHKS and CDR2 is YYEKEE (reference sequence). V gave up 1 base and J gave up 0 bases, with 13 bases separating them. Overall study findings and caveats: Maximum circulating GvH clone levels tracked with early post-transplant HvG decreases.

Measured with immunoSEQ multiplex PCR; TCRdb has only the in-frame clones, and not every one. The sample yields around 90,000 clones, about 95% seen once. The sequences come from unstimulated CD4+ T cells sorted from spleen or lymph node cells, collected before transplant. This TCR came from a human donor who was the organ donor for an intestinal transplant. The genes are TRBV5-5 and TRBJ2-2, with D possibly being TRBD2 (7 bases). CDR3 sequence reads: CASSLTPGGANTGELFF. CDR3 nucleotide sequence: TGTGCCAGCAGCTTGACTCCGGGGGGCGCGAACACCGGGGAGCTGTTTTTT.